Sequencing of this TCR beta chain was carried out in a study of T-cell memory formation after mild COVID-19. Overall study findings and caveats: That cross-reactive memory joined was suggested by some responding clones appearing in pre-infection memory. CD4+ bias marked clones expanding day 15 to 37, unlike balanced contracting clones. Among clones peaking at day 37 in the second wave, SARS-CoV-2 specificity remained unconfirmed.

Worth noting for this clonotype: Its specificity is not known.

CDR1 is DFQATT, CDR2 SNEGSKA, per germline (reference sequence). The CDR3 length is 13 residues. TCRdb re-derived calls from the 5' RACE reads in MiXCR, one entry per CDR3 protein. The table has a few hundred thousand distinct CDR3 sequences, 25% to 30% seen once; the top ten hold around an eighth. The sequenced material came from PBMCs or a T cell subset sorted from them (not recorded which). The chain employs TRBV20-1 and TRBJ2-1; D possibly matches TRBD1 or TRBD2 (5 bases each). The receptor comes from an adult woman who had mild COVID-19 (a few samples of this study predate the infection). Cell type and time point are not known. The CDR3 DNA reads TGCAGCGGGATTGAAGGGGTTTACAATGAGCAGTTCTTC. This codes for CSGIEGVYNEQFF.